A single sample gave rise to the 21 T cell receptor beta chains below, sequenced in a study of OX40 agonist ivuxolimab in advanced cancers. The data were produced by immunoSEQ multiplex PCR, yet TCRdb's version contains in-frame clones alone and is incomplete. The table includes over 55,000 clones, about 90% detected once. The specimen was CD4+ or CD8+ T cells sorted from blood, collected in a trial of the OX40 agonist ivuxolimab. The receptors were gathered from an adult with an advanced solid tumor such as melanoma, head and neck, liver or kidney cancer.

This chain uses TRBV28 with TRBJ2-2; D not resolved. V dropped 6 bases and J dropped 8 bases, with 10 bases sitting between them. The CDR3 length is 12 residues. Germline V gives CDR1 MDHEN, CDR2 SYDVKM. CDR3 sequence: CASRESVGELFF. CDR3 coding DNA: TGTGCCAGCAGGGAGTCGGTGGGGGAGCTGTTTTTT. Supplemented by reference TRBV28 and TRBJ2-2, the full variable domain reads DVKVTQSSRYLVKRTGEKVFLECVQDMDHENMFWYRQDPGLGLRLIYFSYDVKMKEKGDIPEGYSVSREKKERFSLILESASTNQTSMYLCASRESVGELFFGEGSRLTVL.

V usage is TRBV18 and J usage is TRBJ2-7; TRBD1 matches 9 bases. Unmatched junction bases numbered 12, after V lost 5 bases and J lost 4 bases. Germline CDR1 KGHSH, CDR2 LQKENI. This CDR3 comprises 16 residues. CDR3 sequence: CASSENTGGAGYEQYF. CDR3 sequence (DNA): TGTGCCAGCTCAGAAAATACAGGGGGCGCAGGATACGAGCAGTACTTC.

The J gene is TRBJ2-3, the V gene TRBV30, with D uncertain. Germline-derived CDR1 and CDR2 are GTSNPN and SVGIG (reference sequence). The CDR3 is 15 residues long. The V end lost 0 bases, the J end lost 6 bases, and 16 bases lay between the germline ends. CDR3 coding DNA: TGTGCCTGGAGTGTAGGAAAACCTAAAGCCGATACGCAGTATTTT. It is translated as CAWSVGKPKADTQYF.

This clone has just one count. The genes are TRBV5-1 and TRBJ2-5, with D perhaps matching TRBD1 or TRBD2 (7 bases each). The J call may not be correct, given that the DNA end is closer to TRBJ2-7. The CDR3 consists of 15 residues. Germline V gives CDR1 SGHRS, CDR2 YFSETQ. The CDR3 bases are TGCGCCAGCAGCTTAGGGGGCGGGAGCTCCTACGAGCAGTACTTC. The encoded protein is CASSLGGGSSYEQYF.

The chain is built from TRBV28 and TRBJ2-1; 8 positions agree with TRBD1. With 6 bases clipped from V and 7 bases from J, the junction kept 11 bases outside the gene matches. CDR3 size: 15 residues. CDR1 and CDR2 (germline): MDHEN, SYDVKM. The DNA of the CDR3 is TGTGCCAGCAGCTCCGGGACAGGTGACCGGAATGAGCAGTTCTTC. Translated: CASSSGTGDRNEQFF.

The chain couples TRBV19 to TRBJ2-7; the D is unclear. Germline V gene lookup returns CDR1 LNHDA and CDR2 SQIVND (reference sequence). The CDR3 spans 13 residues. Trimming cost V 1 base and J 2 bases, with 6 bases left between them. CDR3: CASSIGRPYEQYF. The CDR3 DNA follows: TGTGCCAGTAGTATAGGTCGGCCCTACGAGCAGTACTTC.

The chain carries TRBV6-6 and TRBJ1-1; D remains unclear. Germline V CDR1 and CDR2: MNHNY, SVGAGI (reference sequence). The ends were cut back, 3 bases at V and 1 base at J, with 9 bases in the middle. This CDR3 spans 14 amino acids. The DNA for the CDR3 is TGTGCCAGCAGTTATATCCGGGAGAACACTGAAGCTTTCTTT. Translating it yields CASSYIRENTEAFF.

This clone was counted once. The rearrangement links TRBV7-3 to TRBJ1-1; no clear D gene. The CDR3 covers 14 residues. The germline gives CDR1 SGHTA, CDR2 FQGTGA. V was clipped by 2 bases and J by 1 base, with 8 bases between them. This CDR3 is CASSLDPRNTEAFF. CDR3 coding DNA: TGTGCCAGCAGCTTAGATCCTAGGAACACTGAAGCTTTCTTT.

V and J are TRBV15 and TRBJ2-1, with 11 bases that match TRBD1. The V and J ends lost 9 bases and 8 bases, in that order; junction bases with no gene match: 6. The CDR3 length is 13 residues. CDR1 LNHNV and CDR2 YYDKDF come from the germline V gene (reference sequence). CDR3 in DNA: TGTGCCACTAGCGGACAGGGGGCGCATGAGCAGTTCTTC. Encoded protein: CATSGQGAHEQFF.

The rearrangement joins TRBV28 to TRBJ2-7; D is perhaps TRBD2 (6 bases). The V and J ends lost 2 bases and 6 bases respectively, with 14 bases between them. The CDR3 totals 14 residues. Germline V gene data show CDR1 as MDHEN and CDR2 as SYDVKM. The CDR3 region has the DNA TGTGCCAGCAGTTTACCTAGCGCCGTCCCCGAGCAGTACTTC. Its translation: CASSLPSAVPEQYF.

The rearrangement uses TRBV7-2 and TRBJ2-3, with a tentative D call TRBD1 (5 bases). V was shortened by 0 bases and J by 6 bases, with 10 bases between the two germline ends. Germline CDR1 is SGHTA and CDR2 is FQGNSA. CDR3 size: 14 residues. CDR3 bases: TGTGCCAGCAGCTTAGCGGGGTCAGGGGATACGCAGTATTTT. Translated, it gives CASSLAGSGDTQYF.

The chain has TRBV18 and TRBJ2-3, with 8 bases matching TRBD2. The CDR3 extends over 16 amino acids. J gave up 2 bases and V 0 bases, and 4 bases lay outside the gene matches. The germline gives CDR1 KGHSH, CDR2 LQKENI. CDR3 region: CASSPPSGDATDTQYF. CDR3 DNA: TGTGCCAGCTCACCACCTAGCGGGGACGCCACAGATACGCAGTATTTT.

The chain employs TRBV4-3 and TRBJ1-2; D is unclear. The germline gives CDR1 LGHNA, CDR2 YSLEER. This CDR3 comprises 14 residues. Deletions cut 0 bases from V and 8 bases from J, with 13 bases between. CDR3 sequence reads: CASSQDFMGRGYTF. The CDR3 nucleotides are TGCGCCAGCAGCCAAGATTTTATGGGTCGAGGCTACACCTTC.

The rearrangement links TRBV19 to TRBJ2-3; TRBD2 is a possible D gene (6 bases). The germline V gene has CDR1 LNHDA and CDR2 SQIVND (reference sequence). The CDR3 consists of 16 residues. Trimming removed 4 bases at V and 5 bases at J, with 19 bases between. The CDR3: CASSNGPGLSGDTQYF. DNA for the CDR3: TGTGCCAGTAGTAACGGACCGGGACTCAGCGGAGATACGCAGTATTTT.

The CDR3 bases are TGTGCCAGCAGCCGGGCGTCAGAATGGGGCACCGGGGAGCTGTTTTTT. The encoded protein is CASSRASEWGTGELFF. The V and J genes are TRBV4-2 and TRBJ2-2, with no clear D. The V gene lost 4 bases and the J gene lost 4 bases, with 16 bases spanning the gap. The germline CDR1 and CDR2 sequences are LGHNA and YNFKEQ. The CDR3 extends over 16 amino acids.

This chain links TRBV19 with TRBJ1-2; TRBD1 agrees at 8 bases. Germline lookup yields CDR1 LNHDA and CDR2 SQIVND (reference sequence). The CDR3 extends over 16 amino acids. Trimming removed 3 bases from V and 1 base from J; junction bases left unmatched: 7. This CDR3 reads CASSIRATGDNYGYTF. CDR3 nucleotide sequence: TGTGCCAGTAGTATTCGGGCGACAGGGGATAACTATGGCTACACCTTC.

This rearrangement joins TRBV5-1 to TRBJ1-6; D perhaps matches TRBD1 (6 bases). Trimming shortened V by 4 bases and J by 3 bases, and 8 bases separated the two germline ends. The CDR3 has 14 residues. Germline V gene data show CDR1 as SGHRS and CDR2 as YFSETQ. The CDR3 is CASSPGHYNSPLHF. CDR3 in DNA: TGCGCCAGCAGCCCGGGACACTATAATTCACCCCTCCACTTT.

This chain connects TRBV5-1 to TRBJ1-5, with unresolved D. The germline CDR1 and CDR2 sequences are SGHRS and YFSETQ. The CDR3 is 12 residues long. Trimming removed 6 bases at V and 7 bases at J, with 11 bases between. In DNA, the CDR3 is TGCGCCAGCAAGAGGGTTCTCCAGCCCCAGCATTTT. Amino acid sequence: CASKRVLQPQHF.

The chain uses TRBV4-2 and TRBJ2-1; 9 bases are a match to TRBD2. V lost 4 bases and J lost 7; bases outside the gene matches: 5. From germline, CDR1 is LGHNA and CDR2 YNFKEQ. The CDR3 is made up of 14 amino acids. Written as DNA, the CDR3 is TGTGCCAGCAGCCTAGCGGGAGCGGGTAATGAGCAGTTCTTC. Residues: CASSLAGAGNEQFF.

In DNA form, the CDR3 reads TGTGCCACCAGCAGAGGGAGGGCCAATCAGCCCCAGCATTTT. The encoded protein is CATSRGRANQPQHF. V gene TRBV15 combines with J gene TRBJ1-5; D unclear. Germline CDR1 LNHNV, CDR2 YYDKDF (reference sequence). Trimming took off 1 base at V and 3 bases at J, with 7 bases between the two ends. The CDR3 spans 14 residues.

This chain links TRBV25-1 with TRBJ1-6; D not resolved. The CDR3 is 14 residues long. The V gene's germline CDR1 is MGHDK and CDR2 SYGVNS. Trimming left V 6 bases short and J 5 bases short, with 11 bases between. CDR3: CASRIRADNSPLHF. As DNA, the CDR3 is TGTGCCAGCAGGATCCGGGCCGATAATTCACCCCTCCACTTT. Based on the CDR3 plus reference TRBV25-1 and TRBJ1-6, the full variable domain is EADIYQTPRYLVIGTGKKITLECSQTMGHDKMYWYQQDPGMELHLIHYSYGVNSTEKGDLSSESTVSRIRTEHFPLTLESARPSHTSQYLCASRIRADNSPLHFGNGTRLTVT.